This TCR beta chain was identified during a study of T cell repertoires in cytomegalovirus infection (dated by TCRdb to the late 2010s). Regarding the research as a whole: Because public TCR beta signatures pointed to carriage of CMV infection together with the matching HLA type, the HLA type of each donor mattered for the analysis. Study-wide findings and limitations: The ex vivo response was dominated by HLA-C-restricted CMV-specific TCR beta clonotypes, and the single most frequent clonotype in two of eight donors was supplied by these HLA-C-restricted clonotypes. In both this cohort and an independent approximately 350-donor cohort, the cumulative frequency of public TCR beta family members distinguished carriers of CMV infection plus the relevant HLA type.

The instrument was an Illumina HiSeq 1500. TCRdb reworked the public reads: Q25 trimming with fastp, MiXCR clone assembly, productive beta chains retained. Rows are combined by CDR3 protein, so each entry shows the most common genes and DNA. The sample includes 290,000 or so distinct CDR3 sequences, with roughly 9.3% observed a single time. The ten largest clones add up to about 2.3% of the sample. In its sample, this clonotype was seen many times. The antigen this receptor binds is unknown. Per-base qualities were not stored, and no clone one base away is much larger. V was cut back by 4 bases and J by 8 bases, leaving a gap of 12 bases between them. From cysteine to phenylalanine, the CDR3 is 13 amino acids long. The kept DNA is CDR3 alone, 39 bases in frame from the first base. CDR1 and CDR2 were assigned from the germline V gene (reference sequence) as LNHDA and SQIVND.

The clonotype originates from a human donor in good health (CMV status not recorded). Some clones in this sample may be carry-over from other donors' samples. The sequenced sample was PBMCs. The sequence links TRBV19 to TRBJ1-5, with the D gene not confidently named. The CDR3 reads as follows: CASSTRTAEPQHF. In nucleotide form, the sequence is TGTGCCAGTAGTACCCGGACCGCGGAGCCCCAGCATTTT.